A single sample gave rise to the 5 T cell receptor beta chains below, sequenced in a study of cytomegalovirus exposure and HLA in healthy donors. 13 Jbeta primers and 60 Vbeta primers were used for the PCR. Measured with immunoSEQ multiplex PCR; TCRdb has only the in-frame clones, and not every one. Here the sample spans roughly 130,000 clones, 80% being singletons. Sequencing input: PBMCs. The origin of the receptors is a man aged 40-50 years in good health and CMV-seronegative.

As DNA, the CDR3 is TGTGCCAGTACCCCCGACAGGGGCCAGCCCCAGCATTTT. Its translation: CASTPDRGQPQHF. The chain recombines TRBV19 with TRBJ1-5; 8 bases are a match to TRBD1. Unmatched junction bases numbered 6, after V lost 7 bases and J lost 7 bases. This CDR3 has 13 amino acids. Per the germline V gene, CDR1 is LNHDA and CDR2 is SQIVND (reference sequence).

The chain combines TRBV27 with TRBJ2-2; D remains ambiguous. Germline lookup yields CDR1 MNHEY and CDR2 SMNVEV (reference sequence). The ends were cut back, 5 bases at V and 6 bases at J, with 13 bases in the middle. CDR3 length equals 14 residues. The CDR3 nucleotides read TGTGCCAGCAGTCCCACGTTACTACCCGGGGAGCTGTTTTTT. Its translation is CASSPTLLPGELFF.

The V call is TRBV27, the J call TRBJ1-4; a possible D gene is TRBD1 (5 bases). Germline CDR1 is MNHEY and CDR2 is SMNVEV (reference sequence). This CDR3 is 13 amino acids long. V gave up 4 bases and J gave up 10 bases, with 13 bases separating them. In DNA, the CDR3 is TGTGCCAGCAGTTCACACACAGGTGCAAAACTGTTTTTT. Amino acid sequence: CASSSHTGAKLFF.

The chain joins TRBV29-1 to TRBJ2-3, with 10 bases that match TRBD2. Germline V CDR1 and CDR2: SQVTM, ANQGSEA. The CDR3 contains 14 residues. J lost 2 bases, V lost 6 bases, and 5 bases had no gene match. CDR3 sequence (DNA): TGCAGCGTCCTTAGCGGGGGGTTCACAGATACGCAGTATTTT. As protein: CSVLSGGFTDTQYF.

The chain uses TRBV19 and TRBJ1-1, with 7 bases that match TRBD1. Germline V gene data show CDR1 as LNHDA and CDR2 as SQIVND (reference sequence). J gave up 3 bases and V 1 base, and 8 bases lay outside the gene matches. The CDR3 has 16 amino acids. In DNA, the CDR3 is TGTGCCAGTAGTATAGGAGGGGGCGGAGGGGACACTGAAGCTTTCTTT. It translates to CASSIGGGGGDTEAFF.